Described below is a single T cell receptor beta chain sequence and its context. Its antigen is unknown. Base qualities were left out, and no much larger clone turns up one base away. The immunoSEQ Assay, a bias-controlled multiplex PCR, was used to amplify TCRbeta CDR3 regions from genomic DNA. The paper's data handling went like this. Nucleated cell counts per sample were estimated from amplification of reference gene primers within the assay. To quantify the absolute abundance of each unique TCRbeta CDR3 rearrangement, sequence reads were collapsed and filtered. For each sample, productive Simpson clonality was calculated as the square root of Simpson's diversity index over productive rearrangements. Held by TCRdb, this immuneACCESS table contains in-frame sequences only and omits some clones. Under half of the omission traces to an unresolved V gene where checked; the cause of the rest is unknown. The DNA was the basis for D and trimming; V, J and clone size are from that table. Here the sample has roughly 130,000 clones; around 85% occur a single time. More than 8.5% of the sample belongs to the ten largest clones.

This entry is derived from a study of blood T cell repertoires in COVID-19 (dated by TCRdb to 2018 to 2021). In terms of the full investigation: Samples covering the acute and convalescent phases of COVID-19 were provided by collaborators in the United States, Italy and Spain. The samples were drawn from two sources: the first 160 participants of the ongoing ImmuneRACE study, and over 950 subjects contributed by 6 global collaborators. The repertoires were released in a freely available public database meant as a resource for research on the immune response to SARS-CoV-2. The material from the prospective study consisted of cDNA or gDNA derived from T cells, B-cell-depleted T cells, or PBMCs. Subjects who had been exposed to COVID-19, were actively infected with it, or had recovered from it provided the deeply sampled blood TCRbeta repertoires that made up the dataset. The sample metadata nearly always contained a de-identified subject ID, COVID-19 status, age in years and sex. Where available, HLA class I and class II types were taken from metadata supplied by the sample provider and were not determined by assay-based typing.

In the prospective study, participants were 18 to 89 years old, resided in 24 geographic areas of the United States, and were enrolled through a virtual design. Cohort assignment in the prospective study relied on participant-reported clinical history from a screening survey and a study questionnaire. For ImmuneRACE Cohort 3, a participant was defined as recovered based on two consecutive negative NP/OP PCR tests, clearance by a healthcare professional, or resolution of symptoms. In the prospective study, mobile phlebotomists collected whole blood, serum and a nasopharyngeal or oropharyngeal swab from each participant. Prospective study participants could optionally give additional blood draws and questionnaires over a roughly 2-month period. Prospective study blood samples were shipped either frozen or at room temperature before DNA extraction. General study outcomes and caveats: How much clinical and demographic metadata was included differed by source and by participant, and the metadata was provided uncurated.

CDR1 SGHKS and CDR2 YYEKEE are derived from the germline V gene (reference sequence). Compared with germline, V lacks 0 bases and J lacks 4 bases; bases without a gene match: 9. The CDR3, cysteine through phenylalanine, is 18 amino acids long. Only the CDR3 DNA is retained, 54 bases long and in frame from the first base. This TCR came from a man aged 45-65 years who had recovered from COVID-19. Source material: PBMCs or T cells enriched from blood (not recorded which). The chain couples TRBV5-5 to TRBJ2-6; 8 central bases correspond to TRBD1. The DNA is as follows: TGTGCCAGCAGCTTGGGGACAGGGCCACTCTGGGGGGCCAACGTCCTGACTTTC. This encodes CASSLGTGPLWGANVLTF.